This T cell receptor (beta chain) came from a study of blood T cell repertoires in COVID-19. Overall study: Donors in the United States, Italy and Spain gave samples during acute or convalescent COVID-19. PBMCs, B-cell-depleted T cells, or T cells were the source of the cDNA or gDNA that made up the material.

The germline V gene has CDR1 MNHNY and CDR2 SVGAGI (reference sequence). Unmatched junction bases numbered 8, after V lost 11 bases and J lost 7 bases. The CDR3 spans 13 residues. Per the original methods: Estimated nucleated cell counts came from reference gene primer amplification. Some clones are missing from TCRdb's copy, which holds only in-frame ones; the method was immunoSEQ multiplex PCR. The D gene and trimming were derived from the DNA, and the V and J assignments and clone size from that table. The table includes 70,000 or so clones, around nine tenths detected once. The genes are TRBV6-6 and TRBJ1-6; 7 bases are a match to TRBD1. The material sequenced was peripheral blood. This receptor was obtained from a woman between 18 and 29 years old with acute or convalescent COVID-19. The CDR3 is CASRDSSNSPLHF. CDR3 nucleotide sequence: TGTGCCTCCCGGGACAGCTCCAATTCACCCCTCCACTTT.